This TCR beta chain was sequenced for a study of beta chain features in type 1 diabetes. V lost 6 bases and J 5 bases, leaving 13 bases between the germline ends. The CDR3 totals 13 residues. Germline V gene sequence: CDR1 SNHLY, CDR2 FYNNEI. Sequencing targeted expressed TCRB transcripts, as all isolated RNA had been reverse transcribed. Generated by immunoSEQ multiplex PCR, the TCRdb table keeps only in-frame clones and is missing some. The repertoire consists of hundreds of thousands of clones, with around 15% occurring once and the leading ten covering roughly 0.098%. The sequence came from a young man in good health. The genes are TRBV2 and TRBJ2-5, with D perhaps matching TRBD2 (6 bases). Sequencing was performed on naive CD4+ T cells from blood. In DNA form, the CDR3 reads TGTGCCAGCAGCACAAGGAGGGATGAGACCCAGTACTTC. Its translation is CASSTRRDETQYF.